The T cell receptor (beta chain) described here comes from a study of T cell clonality in common variable immunodeficiency. Study findings and constraints: Links between repertoire features and CVID complications were heterogeneity-limited. In common variable immunodeficiency, TCR beta chains reportedly carried fewer deletions and N-nucleotide insertions.

This clone was seen ten or more times. Its antigen is unidentified. The CDR3 end falls 3 residues outside the read, so it is completed with the germline J gene. Clones were read by immunoSEQ multiplex PCR, and TCRdb kept only the in-frame ones, dropping some. This sample has 50,000 to 70,000 clones, each found more than once. J was trimmed by 4 bases and V by 1 base; bases with no gene match: 11. The CDR3 sequence is 17 residues long. Per the germline V gene, CDR1 is DFQATT and CDR2 is SNEGSKA (reference sequence). V and J are TRBV20-1 and TRBJ2-2, with 8 positions matching TRBD1. The receptor was isolated from a person aged 18-70 years in good health. Sequenced input: peripheral blood mononuclear cells. The CDR3 reads CSARVGQGIWGTGELFF. The sequenced part of the CDR3 DNA is TGCAGTGCTAGAGTCGGACAGGGAATTTGGGGCACCGGGGAG.